The 8 T cell receptor beta chains listed next were all sequenced from one sample in a study of T-cell memory formation after mild COVID-19. TCRdb called the 5' RACE reads again in MiXCR, with one record for every CDR3 protein. The sample has more than 400,000 distinct CDR3 sequences; 18% are singletons. Sequences were obtained from PBMCs or a T cell subset sorted from them (not recorded which). The receptors stem from an adult woman who had mild COVID-19 (a few samples of this study predate the infection). Cell type and time point are not known.

This clonotype was counted only a few times. The CDR3 protein is CASRRQTWQPQHF. The CDR3 bases are TGTGCCAGCAGAAGACAGACTTGGCAGCCCCAGCATTTT. The chain has TRBV12-3 or TRBV12-4 and TRBJ1-5, with a weak D call TRBD1 (5 bases). Trimming took off 6 bases at V and 7 bases at J, with 13 bases between the two ends. The CDR3 consists of 13 residues.

There are many counts of this clonotype. The chain couples TRBV5-1 to TRBJ1-1, with D perhaps TRBD1 (5 bases). Trimming removed 1 base at V and 0 bases at J, with 16 bases between. In germline, CDR1 is SGHRS, CDR2 YFSETQ. The CDR3 sequence is 17 residues long. The CDR3 bases are TGCGCCAGCAGCTTGAGGGTTCTGGGGGTGATGAACACTGAAGCTTTCTTT. It encodes CASSLRVLGVMNTEAFF.

The chain combines TRBV6-5 with TRBJ1-3; D remains unclear. CDR1 is MNHEY and CDR2 is SVGAGI in the germline V gene. The CDR3 has 19 amino acids. Trimming took 2 bases from V and 0 from J, leaving 20 bases between them. The CDR3 here is CASSYLVPASLPSGNTIYF. For the CDR3, the DNA is TGTGCCAGCAGTTACCTTGTGCCCGCGAGCCTGCCCTCTGGAAACACCATATATTTT.

This clonotype occurred a few times. The rearrangement uses TRBV27 and TRBJ2-7; no clear D gene. Germline CDR1 reads MNHEY; CDR2 reads SMNVEV (reference sequence). The V end was cut by 5 bases, the J end by 7 bases, with 18 bases between. The CDR3 contains 14 residues. The CDR3: CASSPRLRYWEQYF. DNA of the CDR3: TGTGCCAGCAGTCCTCGACTTAGGTACTGGGAGCAGTACTTC.

This clonotype has at least ten counts. The J gene is TRBJ1-1, the V gene TRBV5-1; D ambiguous. Trimming removed 0 bases at V and 0 bases at J, with 9 bases between. In germline, CDR1 is SGHRS, CDR2 YFSETQ. The CDR3 consists of 15 residues. The CDR3 DNA sequence: TGCGCCAGCAGCTTGGAAGGACCAGTGAACACTGAAGCTTTCTTT. Its protein is CASSLEGPVNTEAFF.

The chain is built from TRBV25-1 and TRBJ2-3; 9 positions match TRBD1. The CDR3 length is 14 residues. V was clipped by 7 bases and J by 6 bases; unmatched bases: 8. The germline CDR1 and CDR2 sequences are MGHDK and SYGVNS. The CDR3 loop is CASIPRDRADTQYF. DNA of the CDR3: TGTGCCAGCATACCCCGGGACAGGGCGGATACGCAGTATTTT.

The genes are TRBV12-3 or TRBV12-4 and TRBJ1-5; D is perhaps TRBD1 (5 bases). The CDR3 is made up of 14 amino acids. V lost 3 bases and J 7 bases, leaving 13 bases between the germline ends. CDR3 sequence: CASSFGQGIQPQHF. CDR3 sequence (DNA): TGTGCCAGCAGTTTTGGCCAGGGTATCCAGCCCCAGCATTTT.

This clonotype was observed a few times. The chain uses TRBV6-5 and TRBJ2-2; a possible D gene is TRBD1 (5 bases). V was cut by 9 bases and J by 1 base, with 12 bases left in between. Germline V lookup: CDR1 MNHEY, CDR2 SVGAGI. The CDR3 length is 14 residues. This chain's CDR3 is CASKRQWNTGELFF. The CDR3, as DNA: TGTGCCAGTAAGAGACAGTGGAACACCGGGGAGCTGTTTTTT.